One and the same sample provided the 27 T cell receptor beta chains below, sequenced in a study of a mutant IDH1 vaccine in newly diagnosed glioma. Their target antigens are unknown. Time point denoted: week 35, safety follow-up. Vaccine doses each comprised 300 ug of mutant IDH1 20-mer peptide, with topical imiquimod. TCRdb's copy holds only in-frame clones and misses some; the assay was immunoSEQ multiplex PCR. The sample has approximately 50,000 clones, 86% seen once. The source material was PBMCs, sampled from a glioma patient whose treatment included an IDH1 peptide vaccine. These receptors were taken from a man aged 35 to 55 with glioma.

The chain uses TRBV5-1 and TRBJ1-1; D is unresolved. From germline, CDR1 is SGHRS and CDR2 YFSETQ. Trimming left V 2 bases short and J 5 bases short, with 16 bases between. The CDR3 is 15 residues long. The DNA of the CDR3 is TGCGCCAGCAGCTTCTCCGATGCGGGTAGAACTGAAGCTTTCTTT. It encodes CASSFSDAGRTEAFF.

The J gene is TRBJ1-5, the V gene TRBV23-1, with a tentative D call TRBD1 (5 bases). TRBV23-1 is assigned to the ORF class and has an uncertain function. V was shortened by 6 bases and J by 3 bases, with 12 bases between the two germline ends. This CDR3 has 14 amino acids. CDR3 nucleotide sequence: TGCGCCAGCAGCAGGGAGAGTTCCAATCAGCCCCAGCATTTT. Its translation is CASSRESSNQPQHF.

The sample holds one count of this clone. The chain links TRBV7-9 to TRBJ1-2; 8 bases are shared with TRBD1. The CDR3 is 14 amino acids. Germline lookup yields CDR1 SEHNR and CDR2 FQNEAQ (reference sequence). V lost 2 bases to trimming and J lost 7 bases; unmatched junction nucleotides: 6. In DNA form, the CDR3 reads TGTGCCAGCAGCTTACAGGGGGCGGGTCGTGGCTACACCTTC. Its protein is CASSLQGAGRGYTF.

The chain links TRBV10-3 to TRBJ2-1, with unresolved D. CDR1 and CDR2 (germline): ENHRY, SYGVKD. Trimming took off 2 bases at V and 7 bases at J, with 9 bases between the two ends. The CDR3 length is 13 residues. The CDR3 sequence is CAISEAAMNEQFF. In nucleotides, the CDR3 is TGTGCCATCAGTGAGGCGGCAATGAATGAGCAGTTCTTC.

This chain connects TRBV5-1 to TRBJ1-1; D not certain. V lost 0 bases, J lost 1 base, and 7 bases lay in between. This CDR3 contains 14 residues. The germline gives CDR1 SGHRS, CDR2 YFSETQ. The chain's CDR3 is CASSLGARNTEAFF. In DNA form, the CDR3 reads TGCGCCAGCAGCTTGGGGGCCCGGAACACTGAAGCTTTCTTT.

The chain links TRBV7-9 to TRBJ2-7; TRBD1 agrees at 9 bases. Germline-derived CDR1 and CDR2 are SEHNR and FQNEAQ (reference sequence). Trimming cost V 2 bases and J 9 bases; bases outside gene matches: 8. The CDR3 has 14 amino acids. The CDR3 region is CASSLRGTGYGQYF. CDR3 nucleotide sequence: TGTGCCAGCAGCTTACGGGGGACAGGGTATGGGCAGTACTTC.

This clone was observed a single time. This chain joins TRBV21-1 and TRBJ1-2; TRBD1 is taken as the D call from the table, unchecked against the DNA. TRBV21-1 is listed as a pseudogene. The CDR3 covers 12 residues. The CDR3 region is CASRDSPYGYTF. CDR3 in DNA: TGTGCCAGTAGGGACAGCCCCTATGGCTACACCTTC.

DNA for the CDR3: TGTGCCAGTAGTAACCAGGGGGGGACTGAAGCTTTCTTT. Amino acids: CASSNQGGTEAFF. The chain recombines TRBV19 with TRBJ1-1, with TRBD1 identical over 7 bases. The CDR3 sequence is 13 residues long. The V segment lost 4 bases and the J segment 5 bases; nucleotides outside the gene matches: 4. Germline V gene sequence: CDR1 LNHDA, CDR2 SQIVND (reference sequence).

The chain uses TRBV6-5 and TRBJ1-1, with D possibly being TRBD1 (6 bases). The CDR3 contains 16 residues. Trimming removed 2 bases at V and 1 base at J, with 14 bases between. Germline V gives CDR1 MNHEY, CDR2 SVGAGI. The CDR3 spells CASSYTLGAGNTEAFF. CDR3 nucleotide sequence: TGTGCCAGCAGTTACACTCTGGGGGCGGGGAACACTGAAGCTTTCTTT.

This clone was counted between two and nine times. The V call is TRBV20-1, the J call TRBJ1-2, with D maybe TRBD1 (5 bases). Between the trimmed V and J ends, which lost 3 bases and 8 bases, there was a span of 10 bases. The germline CDR1 and CDR2 sequences are DFQATT and SNEGSKA (reference sequence). There are 11 residues in the CDR3. DNA for the CDR3: TGCAGTGCTAGGGAGGGGTGGGGCTACACCTTC. Its translation is CSAREGWGYTF.

The CDR3 here is CASSLSVSNEQFF. In DNA form, the CDR3 reads TGTGCCAGCAGCTTATCGGTGAGCAATGAGCAGTTCTTC. The V and J genes are TRBV7-7 and TRBJ2-1; D unclear. The V and J ends lost 2 bases and 6 bases respectively, with 8 bases between them. Germline values: CDR1 SSHAT, CDR2 FNYEAQ (reference sequence). The CDR3 loop spans 13 amino acids.

This chain uses TRBV4-1 with TRBJ2-7; 9 bases line up with TRBD1. CDR3 length: 14 residues. Germline CDR1 MGHRA, CDR2 YSYEKL. J was trimmed by 6 bases and V by 3 bases; bases with no gene match: 6. CDR3 coding DNA: TGCGCCAGCAGCCAGACAGGGGGTCGGCGCGAGCAGTACTTC. Translating it yields CASSQTGGRREQYF.

This chain uses TRBV27 with TRBJ2-7, with 10 bases that match TRBD1. This CDR3 comprises 15 residues. Germline V gene sequence: CDR1 MNHEY, CDR2 SMNVEV (reference sequence). J lost 2 bases, V lost 5 bases, and 6 bases had no gene match. The CDR3 DNA sequence: TGTGCCAGCAGTCCAAGACAGGGGGCGACCTACGAGCAGTACTTC. It codes for CASSPRQGATYEQYF.

This chain uses TRBV28 with TRBJ2-7; 7 positions agree with TRBD1. Germline lookup yields CDR1 MDHEN and CDR2 SYDVKM. The V segment lost 6 bases and the J segment 5 bases; nucleotides outside the gene matches: 10. This CDR3 spans 14 amino acids. The DNA of the CDR3 is TGTGCCAGCAGACCAGGGACAGTCTTAAACGAGCAGTACTTC. It yields the protein CASRPGTVLNEQYF.

The V and J genes are TRBV28 and TRBJ1-2, with 7 bases that match TRBD1. Germline V CDR1 and CDR2: MDHEN, SYDVKM. This CDR3 spans 16 amino acids. The ends lost 2 bases at V and 4 bases at J; junction bases unmatched: 10. CDR3 in DNA: TGTGCCAGCAGTTTACTTAACCGGGACAGCTTCTATGGCTACACCTTC. It yields the protein CASSLLNRDSFYGYTF.

The rearrangement uses TRBV19 and TRBJ1-2; the D is unclear. CDR3 length: 15 residues. V lost 6 bases and J 4 bases, leaving 18 bases between the germline ends. Germline CDR1 reads LNHDA; CDR2 reads SQIVND (reference sequence). CDR3: CASSLDAGGFYGYTF. CDR3 nucleotide sequence: TGTGCCAGTAGCCTAGACGCCGGCGGGTTCTATGGCTACACCTTC. Combining the CDR3 with reference TRBV19 and TRBJ1-2 gives the whole variable domain DGGITQSPKYLFRKEGQNVTLSCEQNLNHDAMYWYRQDPGQGLRLIYYSQIVNDFQKGDIAEGYSVSREKKESFPLTVTSAQKNPTAFYLCASSLDAGGFYGYTFGSGTRLTVV.

This chain's CDR3 is CASSQRGQFPGNTIYF. The CDR3 bases are TGCGCCAGCAGCCAAAGGGGACAGTTTCCTGGAAACACCATATATTTT. This chain connects TRBV4-3 to TRBJ1-3; 7 bases match TRBD1. Germline V lookup: CDR1 LGHNA, CDR2 YSLEER. The CDR3 is 16 residues long. Germline trimming cut 2 bases from V and 2 bases from J; bases unmatched to any gene: 6.

This clone was observed a single time. The V and J genes are TRBV18 and TRBJ2-1; 11 bases are a match to TRBD2. V gave up 7 bases and J gave up 7 bases; unmatched junction bases: 6. The V gene's germline CDR1 is KGHSH and CDR2 LQKENI. This CDR3 is built from 14 residues. For the CDR3, the DNA is TGTGCCAGCTACCTGACTAGCGGGGAGAATGAGCAGTTCTTC. It encodes CASYLTSGENEQFF.

The chain couples TRBV9 to TRBJ1-2, with D uncertain. CDR3 size: 12 residues. Germline values: CDR1 SGDLS, CDR2 YYNGEE. Trimming pared 0 bases from V and 3 bases from J, leaving 3 bases between. The CDR3 coding sequence is TGTGCCAGCAGCGTAGGGGACTATGGCTACACCTTC. Protein sequence: CASSVGDYGYTF.

CDR3 sequence: CASGQFYSNQPQHF. The CDR3 DNA is TGTGCCAGCGGACAGTTTTATAGCAATCAGCCCCAGCATTTT. This rearrangement joins TRBV6-1 to TRBJ1-5, with a possible D match to TRBD1 (6 bases). The ends were cut back, 8 bases at V and 0 bases at J, with 11 bases in the middle. Germline V CDR1 and CDR2: MNHNS, SASEGT. The CDR3 has 14 residues.

V usage is TRBV5-6 and J usage is TRBJ1-1, with 7 bases that match TRBD1. The germline V gene has CDR1 SGHDT and CDR2 YYEEEE. The CDR3 extends over 15 amino acids. The V gene end was trimmed by 0 bases and the J gene end by 2 bases; junction bases not matched to a gene: 4. The CDR3 loop reads CASSLGGTVNTEAFF. The DNA of the CDR3 is TGTGCCAGCAGCTTGGGGGGGACAGTAAACACTGAAGCTTTCTTT.

The gene calls are TRBV5-1 and TRBJ1-3; TRBD1 aligns across 7 bases. J lost 0 bases, V lost 0 bases, and 3 bases had no gene match. CDR1 is SGHRS and CDR2 is YFSETQ in the germline V gene. This CDR3 is built from 16 residues. CDR3 sequence reads: CASSLGGQSSGNTIYF. For the CDR3, the DNA is TGCGCCAGCAGCTTGGGGGGACAGAGCTCTGGAAACACCATATATTTT.

The chain combines TRBV5-1 with TRBJ2-3, with a possible D match to TRBD2 (5 bases). The CDR3 extends over 14 amino acids. Germline V lookup: CDR1 SGHRS, CDR2 YFSETQ. The V gene lost 0 bases and the J gene lost 2 bases, with 7 bases spanning the gap. CDR3 DNA sequence: TGCGCCAGCAGCTTGGGTGGACTCACAGATACGCAGTATTTT. Amino acids: CASSLGGLTDTQYF.

This chain uses TRBV7-4 with TRBJ2-3, with D uncertain. V shed 6 bases and J shed 0 bases, with 13 bases lying between them. This CDR3 has 15 amino acids. Germline CDR1 and CDR2: SGHVT and SQSDAQ. CDR3 bases: TGTGCCAGCAGACACAACGGTACGAGCACAGATACGCAGTATTTT. Its protein is CASRHNGTSTDTQYF.

The chain is built from TRBV9 and TRBJ2-3, with 7 bases that match TRBD1. The CDR3 contains 17 residues. V was clipped by 4 bases and J by 3 bases; unmatched bases: 14. Germline CDR1 SGDLS, CDR2 YYNGEE. The CDR3 DNA sequence: TGTGCCAGCAGCCTGTGGGTTGGGGACAGTGCTACAGATACGCAGTATTTT. Translation gives CASSLWVGDSATDTQYF.

The chain carries TRBV2 and TRBJ2-2; 8 bases fit TRBD2. The ends lost 4 bases at V and 8 bases at J; junction bases unmatched: 6. Germline CDR1 is SNHLY and CDR2 is FYNNEI. The CDR3 spans 14 residues. This chain's CDR3 is CASSALVAGGELFF. DNA for the CDR3: TGTGCCAGCAGTGCCCTGGTAGCGGGAGGGGAGCTGTTTTTT.

V gene TRBV6-5 combines with J gene TRBJ2-3; possibly TRBD2 for D (6 bases). The germline gives CDR1 MNHEY, CDR2 SVGAGI. With 7 bases removed from V and 3 bases from J, the gap between germline ends came to 14 bases. This CDR3 region has 14 residues. The CDR3 protein is CASTRGGETDTQYF. Here the CDR3 DNA reads TGTGCCAGCACGCGGGGCGGAGAGACAGATACGCAGTATTTT.